This T cell receptor (beta chain) was documented in a study of T cell responses to AZD1222 COVID-19 vaccine (dated by TCRdb to the early 2020s). A note on the overall study: A total of about 230 trial participants underwent TCR sequencing, of whom roughly 210 received two doses of AZD1222 and some 25 received two doses of the MenACWY control vaccine. Trial participants were enrolled by age into 18-55, 56-69 and 70-plus year subgroups, with about 150, 27 and 61 TCR-sequenced participants respectively.

Results the study describes overall, beyond this receptor: Participants were mostly white British, with more females than males. The authors suggested clonal diversity may have been underestimated. Reportedly, close to half of the unique spike-specific TCRs recognized epitopes lying outside the regions that are mutated in the B.1.351 and B.1.1.7 variants. Spike-specific TCR breadth and depth rose significantly after two AZD1222 doses compared with day 0 and with MenACWY recipients. In the small 56-69-year group, the increase in depth fell short of significance, most likely because of low power. Because no day 14 peak-response samples were available, the repertoires could be characterized only after the peak T cell response. Conclusions about previously exposed vaccinees are limited, since just five to seven AZD1222 recipients were seropositive for SARS-CoV-2 at baseline. CD4 TCRs associated with the vaccine covered the entire spike protein, and the dominant responses were in regions 160-218 and 743-854.

About this clone itself: Its binding antigen is unknown. Per-base quality was not reported, and no clone a single base away is much larger than it.

Taken from cysteine to phenylalanine, the CDR3 has 14 residues. Only CDR3 DNA remains: 42 bases, in frame from the first base. The germline V gene yields MNHEY for CDR1 and SVGAGI for CDR2. A distance of 8 bases separates the germline ends of V and J, which lose 6 bases and 0 bases respectively. The CDR3 regions of human TCRbeta chains were subjected to immunosequencing. The authors' pipeline ran thus. Repertoire TCRs were matched against a reference library of SARS-CoV-2-specific TCRs generated with the MIRA antigen-specificity platform. Breadth meant the fraction of unique TCRs that were SARS-CoV-2-associated, whereas depth meant the fraction of total T cells that were SARS-CoV-2-associated. Each spike-specific TCR was assigned to its reactive spike region and to a CD4 or CD8 class using the MIRA data. Log10-transformed breadth and depth values were compared by one-way ANOVA with Sidak's multiple comparisons tests. TCRdb carries this immuneACCESS record with in-frame sequences only. Its versions omit some clonotypes, under half of them owing to an unresolved V gene in the studies checked, with the rest unexplained. The V and J calls and clone size were taken over from that table, and D and trimming were inferred from the DNA. This sample lists more than 150,000 clones; around 94% were detected once. Roughly 1.7% of the sample lies in the top ten.

The sample's time point label, decoded: about 28 days (+/-7) after the second vaccine dose. AZD1222 recipients with second doses at about 4 weeks or about 12 weeks were pooled, because spike-specific TCR depth and breadth did not differ between schedules. Samples from vaccinated people were obtained from the UK trials COV001 and COV002, which included a single-blind randomized controlled phase 2/3 trial of AZD1222 (ChAdOx1 nCoV-19) in healthy adults. Trial participant PBMC samples were collected at day 0 and day 28 after the second dose for TCRbeta chain sequencing. The chain is made from TRBV6-5 and TRBJ2-2; the D gene is not confidently resolved. The TCR was taken from an adult who received the AZD1222 COVID-19 vaccine. The material was peripheral blood, obtained 28 days after the second AZD1222 dose. The bases read TGTGCCAGCAGGGATAAGGCGAACACCGGGGAGCTGTTTTTT. It encodes CASRDKANTGELFF.